The rows below give T cell receptor beta chains drawn from one sample of a study of T-cell memory formation after mild COVID-19. MiXCR, applied by TCRdb to the 5' RACE reads, yields one record per CDR3 protein. The sample lists around 25,000 distinct CDR3 sequences, less than 8% seen once, with less than 15% in the top ten. The sequenced material came from PBMCs or a T cell subset sorted from them (not recorded which). The receptors originated from an adult woman who had mild COVID-19 (a few samples of this study predate the infection). Cell type and time point are not known. CDR3s include the opening cysteine and the closing phenylalanine or tryptophan. A D gene is named only where the DNA matches it firmly. The listing skips clone size in some rows; elsewhere it reads once, few, many or a size class.

v_call	j_call	d_call	clone_size	cdr3_nt	cdr3_aa
TRBV6-5	TRBJ2-3	-	-	TGTGCCAGCAGGACAGGAGGGGCTACAGATACGCAGTATTTT	CASRTGGATDTQYF
TRBV6-5	TRBJ1-1	TRBD1	many	TGTGCCAGCAGTTTCCGGGACAGGGCGGGCACTGAAGCTTTCTTT	CASSFRDRAGTEAFF
TRBV3-1	TRBJ1-6	-	many	TGTGCCAGCCGATATAGTTCTAATTCACCCCTCCACTTT	CASRYSSNSPLHF
TRBV27	TRBJ2-2	TRBD1	many	TGTGCCAGCAGTGACAGGGCTGGTACGAACACCGGGGAGCTGTTTTTT	CASSDRAGTNTGELFF
TRBV6-1	TRBJ2-5	-	-	TGTGCCAGCACTGAGATTTTAGGGACCCAGTACTTC	CASTEILGTQYF
TRBV15	TRBJ2-3	-	many	TGTGCCACCAGCACTAGACACGGAAACACAGATACGCAGTATTTT	CATSTRHGNTDTQYF
TRBV11-2	TRBJ2-2	TRBD2	many	TGTGCCAGCAGCCCCCGAAGCGGGGTCAACACCGGGGAGCTGTTTTTT	CASSPRSGVNTGELFF
TRBV6-2/TRBV6-3	TRBJ2-5	-	many	TGTGCCAGCACTCCGGGCCGCCCGCGGGGAGCCCAGTACTTC	CASTPGRPRGAQYF
TRBV7-9	TRBJ2-3	-	many	TGTGCCAGCAGCTTAAGAGGTGCAGATACGCAGTATTTT	CASSLRGADTQYF
TRBV11-2	TRBJ1-1	-	many	TGTGCCAGCAGCTTACGAGGGTCAAACACTGAAGCTTTCTTT	CASSLRGSNTEAFF
TRBV20-1	TRBJ1-5	TRBD1	once	TGCAGTGCGGGGGACAGGGGGCGCTCTCAGCCCCAGCCTTTT	CSAGDRGRSQPQPF
TRBV4-3	TRBJ2-1	-	many	TGCGCCAGCAGCCACCCCCGGAGGGGGATCTCCATGGCCTCCTACAATGAGCAGTTCTTC	CASSHPRRGISMASYNEQFF
TRBV12-3/TRBV12-4	TRBJ1-1	TRBD1	many	TGTGCCAGCAGAGCGGGACAGCTGAACACTGAAGCTTTCTTT	CASRAGQLNTEAFF
TRBV13	TRBJ1-1	-	many	TGTGCCAGCAGCTTAGGCCTAGTCAGTGTCCACACTGAAGCTTTCTTT	CASSLGLVSVHTEAFF
TRBV12-3/TRBV12-4	TRBJ2-2	TRBD1	many	TGTGCCAGCAGTTTTAATAAGGGACAGGTCCTGGGAACGAACACCGGGGAGCTGTTTTTT	CASSFNKGQVLGTNTGELFF
TRBV24-1	TRBJ2-7	-	many	TGTGCCACCCAACAGGGCCACGAGCAGTACTTC	CATQQGHEQYF
TRBV11-2	TRBJ2-2	-	many	TGTGCCAGCAGCTTAGGGGTGGAAACCGGGGAGCTGTTTTTT	CASSLGVETGELFF
TRBV7-9	TRBJ1-2	-	many	TGTGCCAGCAGCCCCCCCGGAGGGGCTAACTATGGCTACACCTTC	CASSPPGGANYGYTF
TRBV12-3/TRBV12-4	TRBJ1-5	TRBD1	many	TGTGCCAGCAGTCCGACAGGGGTTGGCAATCAGCCCCAGCATTTT	CASSPTGVGNQPQHF
TRBV2	TRBJ2-7	TRBD2	many	TGTGCCAGCAGGCAGACTAGCGGAGCTTACGAGCAGTACTTC	CASRQTSGAYEQYF
TRBV19	TRBJ2-2	-	-	TGTGCCACCCGAGCCGGGGAGCTGTTTTTT	CATRAGELFF
TRBV21-1	TRBJ2-7	-	many	TGTGCCAGCAGCTACCCTATGAGGACTAGTACTCCCCTTTACGAGCAGTACTTC	CASSYPMRTSTPLYEQYF
TRBV18	TRBJ2-7	-	-	TGTGCCAGCTCACCACAGGAGGGGGAGCAGTACTTC	CASSPQEGEQYF
TRBV5-1	TRBJ2-2	-	many	TGCGCCAGCAGCGCCCTGGGCCAGGGGAACACCGGGGAGCTGTTTTTT	CASSALGQGNTGELFF
TRBV19	TRBJ1-1	TRBD1	many	TGTGCCAGTAGTGGGTTGGCAGGGGGCACTGAAGCTTTCTTT	CASSGLAGGTEAFF
TRBV10-3	TRBJ1-2	-	many	TGTGCCATCAGTGAGTCTCCGGACAGCGTTGGCTACACCTTC	CAISESPDSVGYTF
TRBV6-6	TRBJ2-7	-	many	TGTGCCAGCAGTTACTTGGGGACATTTTCCTACGAGCAGTACTTC	CASSYLGTFSYEQYF
TRBV7-2	TRBJ2-7	TRBD2	few	TGTGCCAGCAGCTTACTAGCGGGAGGGCAAAACGAGCAGTACTTC	CASSLLAGGQNEQYF
TRBV27	TRBJ1-2	-	many	TGTGCCAGCAGTCCCCTGCGGGGGGCCGTTGGTGGCTACACCTTC	CASSPLRGAVGGYTF
TRBV7-6	TRBJ2-3	TRBD1	many	TGTGCCAGCAGCCCCTATTCAGGGGGCCTTAGGGATACGCAGTATTTT	CASSPYSGGLRDTQYF
TRBV3-1	TRBJ1-1	-	once	TGTGCCAGCAGCCAAGACAGGGCAAGGATCGGTGAAGCTTTCTTT	CASSQDRARIGEAFF
TRBV25-1	TRBJ2-7	-	many	TGTGCCAGCAGTGAATTCCGCGAGCAGTACTTC	CASSEFREQYF
TRBV12-3/TRBV12-4	TRBJ1-6	-	many	TGTGCCAGCAGTTGGCAGGGCGGTTCACCCCTCCACTTT	CASSWQGGSPLHF
TRBV6-4	TRBJ2-1	-	many	TGTGCCAGCAGTGACAACGGGGGGCATAATGAGCAGTTCTTC	CASSDNGGHNEQFF
TRBV27	TRBJ1-1	-	many	TGTGCCAGCGGTGCAGGGCTCACTGAAGCTTTCTTT	CASGAGLTEAFF
TRBV4-2	TRBJ2-7	-	many	TGTGCCAGCAGCCAAGAACCAGGGCACTACGAGCAGTACTTC	CASSQEPGHYEQYF